One and the same sample provided the 9 T cell receptor beta chains below, sequenced in a study of blood T cell repertoires in COVID-19. TCRdb's table, derived via immunoSEQ multiplex PCR, lists solely in-frame clones and lacks some. The top ten hold 2% to 3% of the sample, which has about 200,000 clones, 70% to 90% seen once. The sequenced sample was peripheral blood. The origin of the receptors is a woman aged 70-85 years with COVID-19, enrolled during active disease.

The chain links TRBV3-1 (or the pseudogene TRBV3-2) to TRBJ2-2; 8 bases align to TRBD2. Germline V gives CDR1 LGHDT, CDR2 YNNKEL (reference sequence). Trimming cost V 4 bases and J 3 bases; bases outside gene matches: 7. This CDR3 comprises 16 residues. Here the CDR3 DNA reads TGTGCCAGCAGCCCCTTCGGGGGGGCGGACACCGGGGAGCTGTTTTTT. It encodes CASSPFGGADTGELFF.

V gene TRBV10-3 combines with J gene TRBJ2-7, with TRBD2 matching over 15 bases. V dropped 0 bases and J dropped 3; count of bases not matched to a gene: 3. The CDR3 extends over 17 amino acids. CDR1 and CDR2 from the germline V gene are ENHRY and SYGVKD. DNA of the CDR3: TGTGCCATCAGTGAGTCAGGACTAGCGGGGGGGGTCTACGAGCAGTACTTC. This translates into CAISESGLAGGVYEQYF.

This chain links TRBV5-1 with TRBJ1-4; 9 nucleotides align to TRBD1. CDR1 and CDR2 (germline): SGHRS, YFSETQ. V gave up 4 bases and J gave up 0 bases; unmatched junction bases: 7. The CDR3 loop spans 17 amino acids. The CDR3 reads CASSNGQGLTTNEKLFF. The CDR3 coding sequence is TGCGCCAGCAGCAATGGACAGGGGCTAACAACTAATGAAAAACTGTTTTTT.

V usage is TRBV4-2 and J usage is TRBJ1-1; no reliable D call. CDR1 is LGHNA and CDR2 is YNFKEQ in the germline V gene. CDR3 length equals 17 residues. Trimming took 3 bases from V and 2 from J, leaving 19 bases between them. CDR3 DNA: TGTGCCAGCAGCCAGGGCCTCCAACGTAGAATCAACACTGAAGCTTTCTTT. Protein: CASSQGLQRRINTEAFF.

This clone was counted only a few times. The gene calls are TRBV24-1 and TRBJ2-2, with a weak D call TRBD1 (6 bases). The CDR3 consists of 16 residues. V lost 1 base to trimming and J lost 7 bases, with 15 bases between them. The germline CDR1 and CDR2 sequences are KGHDR and SFDVKD. The CDR3 DNA follows: TGTGCCACCAGTGATTTTAAACAGGGTCGCGGCGGGGAGCTGTTTTTT. Translated: CATSDFKQGRGGELFF.

The chain combines TRBV12-5 with TRBJ2-6; the D is unclear. The CDR3 is made up of 13 amino acids. V was cut by 6 bases and J by 2 bases, with 5 bases left in between. Germline lookup yields CDR1 LGHNT and CDR2 FRNRAP. The CDR3: CASGAAGANVLTF. For the CDR3, the DNA is TGTGCTAGTGGGGCTGCTGGGGCCAACGTCCTGACTTTC.

This clone occurred a few times. This chain links TRBV18 with TRBJ2-4, with TRBD2 identical over 10 bases. The germline V gene encodes CDR1 KGHSH and CDR2 LQKENI. The CDR3 sequence is 14 residues long. V shed 4 bases, J shed 8 bases, and the junction held 5 bases outside the gene matches. CDR3 DNA: TGTGCCAGCTCACTAGCGGGGGGAGAGGACATTCAGTACTTC. This sequence encodes CASSLAGGEDIQYF. The entire variable domain, with the rest obtained from reference TRBV18 and TRBJ2-4, is as follows: NAGVMQNPRHLVRRRGQEARLRCSPMKGHSHVYWYRQLPEEGLKFMVYLQKENIIDESGMPKERFSAEFPKEGPSILRIQQVVRGDSAAYFCASSLAGGEDIQYFGAGTRLSVL.

The chain links TRBV5-5 to TRBJ1-1; D call uncertain. Trimming pared 3 bases from V and 3 bases from J, leaving 15 bases between. CDR1 and CDR2 from the germline V gene are SGHKS and YYEKEE (reference sequence). This CDR3 contains 15 residues. In DNA form, the CDR3 reads TGTGCCAGCAGCTCTATTCAGACACAGTACACTGAAGCTTTCTTT. Protein sequence: CASSSIQTQYTEAFF.

This chain joins TRBV7-2 and TRBJ2-7; D might be TRBD1 (6 bases). The CDR3 is made up of 14 amino acids. V was trimmed by 8 bases and J by 0 bases, leaving 14 bases between them. Per germline, CDR1 SGHTA and CDR2 FQGNSA. The CDR3 sequence is CASGEQGASYEQYF. In DNA, the CDR3 is TGTGCCAGCGGAGAACAGGGAGCCTCCTACGAGCAGTACTTC.